This is a list of T cell receptor beta chains from one sample in a study of early T cells in non-severe SARS-CoV-2 infection. TCRdb recomputed calls from the 5' RACE reads with MiXCR, one row per CDR3 protein. The sample yields 20,000 to 25,000 distinct CDR3 sequences, roughly 4% seen once. Sequencing was performed on whole blood. The source of these receptors is an adult who was a healthcare worker with PCR-confirmed SARS-CoV-2 infection or an uninfected control (not recorded which). Both conserved end residues are part of each CDR3. Each record gives: clone size, V gene, J gene, D gene, CDR3 DNA, CDR3 protein. A D gene is named only where the DNA matches it firmly. Only part of the rows carry a size: once, few, many, or a class if the clone is expanded.

>few|TRBV6-6|TRBJ1-2|TRBD1
TGTGCCAGCAGTGGCCAGACAGGGATGGGTGGCTACACCTTC
CASSGQTGMGGYTF
>many|TRBV19|TRBJ1-5|NA
TGTGCCAGTAGTATAGACGGGCCAGGGCATGGATTTGGGAGGCCTTTGGGCAATCAGCCCCAGCATTTT
CASSIDGPGHGFGRPLGNQPQHF
>many|TRBV10-2|TRBJ1-2|TRBD1
TGCGCCAGCGGACAGGGTTCTTTCGAGTCTGCGGGCTACACCTTC
CASGQGSFESAGYTF
>many|TRBV27|TRBJ1-2|TRBD1
TGTGCCAGCAGTCGCCGGGGACAGGGGACAGGCGGCTACACCTTC
CASSRRGQGTGGYTF
>many|TRBV7-9|TRBJ1-1|NA
TGTGCCAGCAGCTTATCCGAACGGGGGCGGGCTTTCTTT
CASSLSERGRAFF
>many|TRBV20-1|TRBJ2-3|NA
TGCAGTGCTAGCGGTGGTTCAGATACGCAGTATTTT
CSASGGSDTQYF
>many|TRBV4-3|TRBJ1-4|NA
TGCGCCAGCAGCCAACAAGGGGCGCAGGGCGAAAAACTGTTTTTT
CASSQQGAQGEKLFF
>many|TRBV3-1|TRBJ1-6|NA
TGTGCCAGCTCTGCGGGGAGGGGATCACCCCTCCACTTT
CASSAGRGSPLHF
>many|TRBV12-3/TRBV12-4|TRBJ1-1|NA
TGTGCCAGCAGTCCGGTGGTTAACACTGAAGCTTTCTTT
CASSPVVNTEAFF
>many|TRBV20-1|TRBJ1-2|NA
TGCAGTGCTAGTATCACAGGCCGCATTAACTATGGCTACACCTTC
CSASITGRINYGYTF
>many|TRBV5-1|TRBJ2-3|TRBD2
TGCGCCAGCAGCCCACGGGCGGGGGGCCATTGGAATACAGATACGCAGTATTTT
CASSPRAGGHWNTDTQYF
>many|TRBV5-1|TRBJ2-2|NA
TGCGCCAGCAGCTTGGAGCTAGCGAACACCGGGGAGCTGTTTTTT
CASSLELANTGELFF
>NA|TRBV2|TRBJ2-3|TRBD2
TGTGCCACCTTCGCCGGGGGGGCCACAGATACGCAGTATTTT
CATFAGGATDTQYF
>many|TRBV7-2|TRBJ1-6|NA
TGTGCCAGCAGCTTAACAGGGATGGATTCACCCCTCCACTTT
CASSLTGMDSPLHF
>many|TRBV7-2|TRBJ2-6|NA
TGTGCCAGCAGCTTCAGGAGGGACAGCCGCAGCTCTGGGGCCAACGTCCTGACTTTC
CASSFRRDSRSSGANVLTF
>many|TRBV11-3|TRBJ2-1|NA
TGTGCCAGCAGCTCGCGGGACGCAGGCAATGAGCAGTTCTTC
CASSSRDAGNEQFF
>medium-sized|TRBV30|TRBJ1-4|NA
TGTGCCTGGAGTCTCGACACCGCAACTAATGAAAAACTGTTTTTT
CAWSLDTATNEKLFF
>few|TRBV7-9|TRBJ2-5|NA
TGTGCCAGCAGCTTAGCGGGGGGAGCGGAGACCCAGTACTTC
CASSLAGGAETQYF
>many|TRBV6-6|TRBJ1-1|NA
TGTGCCAGCAGTAGGGGGGACGATCCCACTGAAGCTTTCTTT
CASSRGDDPTEAFF
>medium-sized|TRBV6-6|TRBJ2-3|NA
TGTGCCACCGGCAGGGCAGATACGCAGTATTTT
CATGRADTQYF
>many|TRBV30|TRBJ1-6|NA
TGTGCCTGGAGAGGAACGACGAACAATTCACCCCTCCACTTT
CAWRGTTNNSPLHF
>NA|TRBV12-3/TRBV12-4|TRBJ2-3|NA
TGTGCCAGCGCCCCTTCGGGGGGCAGGAATACGCAGTATTTT
CASAPSGGRNTQYF
>many|TRBV7-2|TRBJ2-2|NA
TGTGCCAGCAGCTTAGCGTGGCGGGAAAACACCGGGGAGCTGTTTTTT
CASSLAWRENTGELFF
>many|TRBV20-1|TRBJ2-2|TRBD1
TGCAGTGCCAGTGGGACAGCGAACACCGGGGAGCTGTTTTTT
CSASGTANTGELFF
>few|TRBV7-2|TRBJ1-1|NA
TGTGCCAGCAGCCAACAGCGGACTGAAGCTTTCTTT
CASSQQRTEAFF
>many|TRBV9|TRBJ1-1|NA
TGTGCCAGCAGCGTAGACATCTACACTGAAGCTTTCTTT
CASSVDIYTEAFF
>many|TRBV18|TRBJ1-2|NA
TGTGCCAGCTCACCAATAGAAGATGGCTACACCTTC
CASSPIEDGYTF
>many|TRBV20-1|TRBJ1-4|NA
TGCAGTGCTAGCGGAGGTACACGGGTTCAGGAAAAACTGTTTTTT
CSASGGTRVQEKLFF
>many|TRBV29-1|TRBJ1-2|NA
TGCAGCGTGACAGATTCTAACTATGGCTACACCTTC
CSVTDSNYGYTF
>many|TRBV11-2|TRBJ2-2|TRBD1
TGTGCCAGCAGCCCGGACAGGGCGATCACCGGGGAGCTGTTTTTT
CASSPDRAITGELFF
>many|TRBV5-5|TRBJ1-1|NA
TGTGCCAGCAGCTTAGGACACGCGAACACTGAAGCTTTCTTT
CASSLGHANTEAFF
>NA|TRBV2|TRBJ1-5|NA
TGTGCCAGTCAGGACAGCACGGGTGGCAATCAGCCCCAGCATTTT
CASQDSTGGNQPQHF
>medium-sized|TRBV18|TRBJ2-3|TRBD1
TGTGCCAGCTCACCACTGAAGGGGGCTAGCACAGATACGCAGTATTTT
CASSPLKGASTDTQYF
>many|TRBV6-5|TRBJ1-1|NA
TGTGCCAGCAGCCTGGGCCGGGAAGCAACTGAAGCTTTCTTT
CASSLGREATEAFF
>few|TRBV25-1|TRBJ2-1|NA
TGTGCCAGCAGTGAATGGTGGGATGAGCAGTTCTTC
CASSEWWDEQFF
>many|TRBV5-1|TRBJ2-3|NA
TGCGCCAGCAGCTTGGGATGGCCCAGCACAGATACGCAGTATTTT
CASSLGWPSTDTQYF
>few|TRBV6-5|TRBJ1-2|NA
TGTGCCAGCCGTGCGCCCTATGGCTACACCTTC
CASRAPYGYTF